This T cell receptor beta chain was documented in a study of cytomegalovirus exposure and HLA in healthy donors. Study outcomes and limitations: A few chains linked to CMV were shown in vitro to be specific for CMV antigens.

This clone appeared a few times. Its antigen is unidentified. The PCR was carried out with 60 Vbeta primers and 13 Jbeta primers. Sequencing was performed with immunoSEQ multiplex PCR; in TCRdb, only in-frame clones are kept and a portion is missing. The data hold roughly 120,000 clones, with around 74% observed a single time. From germline, CDR1 is SGHNT and CDR2 YYREEE (reference sequence). With V trimmed by 6 bases and J by 1 base, 7 bases remained unmatched. This CDR3 comprises 15 residues. Healthy bone marrow donors made up the donor group. The TCR originated in a man aged 40-55 years in good health and CMV-seropositive. What was sequenced was PBMCs. The chain recombines TRBV5-4 with TRBJ2-5; 9 bases align to TRBD2. DNA for the CDR3: TGTGCCAGCACCCAACGACTAGCGGCCCAAGAGACCCAGTACTTC. Its translation is CASTQRLAAQETQYF. The whole variable domain, remainder taken from reference TRBV5-4 and TRBJ2-5, is ETGVTQSPTHLIKTRGQQVTLRCSSQSGHNTVSWYQQALGQGPQFIFQYYREEENGRGNFPPRFSGLQFPNYSSELNVNALELDDSALYLCASTQRLAAQETQYFGPGTRLLVL.